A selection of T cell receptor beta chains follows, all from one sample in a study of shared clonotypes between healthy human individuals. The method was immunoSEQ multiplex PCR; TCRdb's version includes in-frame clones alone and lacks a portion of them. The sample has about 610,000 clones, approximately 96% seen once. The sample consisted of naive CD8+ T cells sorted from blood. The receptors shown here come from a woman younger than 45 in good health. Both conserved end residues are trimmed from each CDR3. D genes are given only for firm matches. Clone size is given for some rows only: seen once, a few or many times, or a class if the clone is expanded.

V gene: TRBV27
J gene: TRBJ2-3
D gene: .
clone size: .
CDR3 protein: ASSLGLAVTWGLTDTQY

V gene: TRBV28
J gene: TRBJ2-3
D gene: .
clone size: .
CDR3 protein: ASSFSLRGDTQY

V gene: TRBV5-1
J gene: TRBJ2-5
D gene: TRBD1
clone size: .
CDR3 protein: ASSLAGQGVQETQY

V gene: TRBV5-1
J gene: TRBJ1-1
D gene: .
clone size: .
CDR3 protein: ASSPRTTVSLTEAF

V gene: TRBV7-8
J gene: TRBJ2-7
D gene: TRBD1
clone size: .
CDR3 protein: ASSLAPGQGYEQY

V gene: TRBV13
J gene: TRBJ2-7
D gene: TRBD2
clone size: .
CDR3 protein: ASSTGLAGAEQY

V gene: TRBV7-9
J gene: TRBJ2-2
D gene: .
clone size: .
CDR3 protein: ASDLPDGDTGELF

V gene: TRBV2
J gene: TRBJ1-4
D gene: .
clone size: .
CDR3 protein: ASSGYTGLNEKLF

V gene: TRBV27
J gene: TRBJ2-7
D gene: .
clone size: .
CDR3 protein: ASSLSSGVPYEQY

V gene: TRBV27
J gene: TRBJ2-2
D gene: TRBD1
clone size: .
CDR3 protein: ASSPGQVLTGELF

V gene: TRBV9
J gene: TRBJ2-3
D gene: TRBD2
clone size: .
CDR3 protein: ASSFTSGYTDTQY

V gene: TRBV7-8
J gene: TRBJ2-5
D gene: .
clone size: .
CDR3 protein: ASSSPPFPRETQY

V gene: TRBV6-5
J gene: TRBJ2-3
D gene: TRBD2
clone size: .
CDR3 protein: ASKGTSAGDTQY

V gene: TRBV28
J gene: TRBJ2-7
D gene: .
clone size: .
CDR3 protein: ASRDGSYEQY

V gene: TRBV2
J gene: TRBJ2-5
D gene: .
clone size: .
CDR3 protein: ASSDMSVQETQY

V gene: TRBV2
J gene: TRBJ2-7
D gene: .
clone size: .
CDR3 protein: ASSSEGYEQY

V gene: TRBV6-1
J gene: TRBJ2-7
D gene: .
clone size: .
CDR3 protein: ASSGKQGSYEQY

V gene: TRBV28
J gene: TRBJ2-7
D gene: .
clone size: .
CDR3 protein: ASSNDSYEQY

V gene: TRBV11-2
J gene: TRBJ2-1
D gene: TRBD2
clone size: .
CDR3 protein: ASSPTQQREYEQF

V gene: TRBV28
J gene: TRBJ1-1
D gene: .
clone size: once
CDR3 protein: ASSPPSTPSTEAF

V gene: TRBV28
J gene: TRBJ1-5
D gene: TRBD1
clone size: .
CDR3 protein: ASSSGTGGYQPQH

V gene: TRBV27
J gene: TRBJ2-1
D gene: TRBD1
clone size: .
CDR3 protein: ASKLGTGENEQF

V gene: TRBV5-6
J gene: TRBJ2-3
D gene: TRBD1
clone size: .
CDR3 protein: ASSVQGAFTDTQY

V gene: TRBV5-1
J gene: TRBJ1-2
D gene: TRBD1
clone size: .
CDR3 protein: ASSQDRGNYGYT

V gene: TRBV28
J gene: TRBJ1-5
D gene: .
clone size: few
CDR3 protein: ASSLHQGSQPQH

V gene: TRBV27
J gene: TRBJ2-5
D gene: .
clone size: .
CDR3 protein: ASSFLGITGETQY

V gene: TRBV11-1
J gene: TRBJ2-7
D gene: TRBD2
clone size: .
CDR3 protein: ASSPKRTSGRNEYEQY

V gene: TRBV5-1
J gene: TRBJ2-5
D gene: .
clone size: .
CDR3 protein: ASSPVSASGRSDEQY

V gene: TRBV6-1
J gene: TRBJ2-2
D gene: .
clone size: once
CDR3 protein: ARGSSNTGELF

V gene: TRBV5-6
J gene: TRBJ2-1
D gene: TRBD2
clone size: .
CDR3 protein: ASSFWQPGLAGDEQF

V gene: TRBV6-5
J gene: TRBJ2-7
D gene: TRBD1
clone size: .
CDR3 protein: ASSATGAPPVEQY

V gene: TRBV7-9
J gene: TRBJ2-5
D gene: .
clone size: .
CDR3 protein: ASSLPDSQETQY

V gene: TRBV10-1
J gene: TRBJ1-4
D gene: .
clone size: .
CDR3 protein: ASSGIGVAQEKLF

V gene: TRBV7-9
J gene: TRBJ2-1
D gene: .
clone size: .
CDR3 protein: ASSAPRVGQGRTGSEQF

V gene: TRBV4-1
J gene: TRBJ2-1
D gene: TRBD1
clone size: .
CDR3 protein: ASSPGQGYEQF

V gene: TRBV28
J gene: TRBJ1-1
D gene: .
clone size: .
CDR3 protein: ASSPTLGSNTEAF

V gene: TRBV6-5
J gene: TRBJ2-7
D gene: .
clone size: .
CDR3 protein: ASSYHPGAYEQY

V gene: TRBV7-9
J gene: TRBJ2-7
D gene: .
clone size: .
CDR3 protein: ASSFPGGPYEQY

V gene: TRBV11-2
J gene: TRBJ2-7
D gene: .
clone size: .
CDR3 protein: ASSVGTLYEQY

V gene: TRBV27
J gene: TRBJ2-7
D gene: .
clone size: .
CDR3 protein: ASSFELQPRREQY

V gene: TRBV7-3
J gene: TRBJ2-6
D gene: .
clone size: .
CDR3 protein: ASSSLSGAGANVLT

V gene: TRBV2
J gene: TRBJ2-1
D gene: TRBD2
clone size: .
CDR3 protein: ASSVGAGYNEQF

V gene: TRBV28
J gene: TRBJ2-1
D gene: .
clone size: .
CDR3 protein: ASTIYNEQF

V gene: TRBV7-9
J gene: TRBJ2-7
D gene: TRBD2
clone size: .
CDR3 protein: ASSLATSEYEQY

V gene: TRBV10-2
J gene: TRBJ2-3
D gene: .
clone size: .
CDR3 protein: ASSVGVDTQY

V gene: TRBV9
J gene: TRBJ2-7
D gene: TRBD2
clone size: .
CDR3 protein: ASSASPATSGNYEQY

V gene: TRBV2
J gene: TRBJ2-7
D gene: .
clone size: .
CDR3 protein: ASKADRRGYYEQY

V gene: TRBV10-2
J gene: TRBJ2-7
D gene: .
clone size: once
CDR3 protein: ASTIRGYEQY

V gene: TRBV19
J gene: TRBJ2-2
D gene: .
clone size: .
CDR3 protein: ASSLLQGNTGELF

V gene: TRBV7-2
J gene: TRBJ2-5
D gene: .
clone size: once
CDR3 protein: ASSLGAADPSETQY

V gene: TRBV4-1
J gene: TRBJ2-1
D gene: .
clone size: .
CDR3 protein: ASTAGELYNEQF

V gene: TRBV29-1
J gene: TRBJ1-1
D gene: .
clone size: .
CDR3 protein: SVGGGPVITEAF

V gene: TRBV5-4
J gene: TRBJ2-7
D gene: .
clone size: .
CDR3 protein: ASSLDRESYEQY

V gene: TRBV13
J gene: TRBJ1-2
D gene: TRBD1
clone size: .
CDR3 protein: ASSPGTGVGYT

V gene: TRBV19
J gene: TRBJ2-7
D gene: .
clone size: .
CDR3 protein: ASSTHPAYEQY